This T cell receptor beta chain was recorded in a study of T cell changes during pregnancy in multiple sclerosis. Germline assignment: CDR1 LNHDA and CDR2 SQIVND (reference sequence). V was trimmed by 4 bases and J by 2 bases, leaving 13 bases between them. This CDR3 is 15 amino acids long. The protocol was immunoSEQ multiplex PCR, while the TCRdb copy is restricted to in-frame clones and leaves out a portion. The data hold some 80,000 clones, with 91% observed a single time. This sequence was found in a female donor with multiple sclerosis, enrolled in a pregnancy study. The gene calls are TRBV19 and TRBJ2-3; D might be TRBD2 (6 bases). The sample here was peripheral blood, taken in the first trimester of pregnancy. The CDR3: CASSTAGLLTDTQYF. In DNA form, the CDR3 reads TGTGCCAGTAGTACGGCGGGACTCCTCACAGATACGCAGTATTTT.